The present T cell receptor (beta chain) was sequenced within a study of blood T cell repertoires in COVID-19. Study in general: Researchers got acute and convalescent COVID-19 samples from the United States, Italy and Spain. PBMCs, B-cell-depleted T cells, or T cells were the source of the cDNA or gDNA that made up the material.

This CDR3 region has 16 residues. CDR1 is MNHEY, CDR2 SVGAGI, per germline. Trimming took 0 bases from V and 9 from J; bases not matched to a gene: 14. Original methodology: Amplification of reference gene primers provided the estimated nucleated cell counts. The protocol was immunoSEQ multiplex PCR, while the TCRdb copy is restricted to in-frame clones and leaves out a portion. Clonal size and the V and J genes are those of that table, whereas D and trimming came from the DNA. The repertoire holds roughly 37,000 clones, with around four fifths as singletons. This chain links TRBV6-5 with TRBJ2-7; 7 bases align to TRBD1. The sequence came from a human donor in a cohort sampled during active COVID-19. The sample was peripheral blood. The chain's CDR3 is CASSYSGQTGKSGQYF. The CDR3 DNA is TGTGCCAGCAGTTACTCTGGGCAGACAGGGAAGTCAGGGCAGTACTTC.